One and the same sample provided the 24 T cell receptor beta chains below, sequenced in a study of T cell repertoires in cytomegalovirus infection. Via MiXCR, TCRdb re-called the reads, giving one row per CDR3 protein. Among fewer than 150,000 distinct CDR3 sequences listed, 30% were seen once. Their antigens are not known. Sequenced here: CD8+ T cells from cultured PBMCs, sampled from culture after CMV antigen stimulation. Receptors were obtained from a human donor in good health (CMV status not recorded). Some clones in this sample may be carry-over from other donors' samples.

This clonotype was recorded many times. The chain has TRBV3-1 and TRBJ2-3; D may be TRBD1 (5 bases). V shed 3 bases and J shed 1 base, with 14 bases lying between them. The V gene's germline CDR1 is LGHDT and CDR2 YNNKEL (reference sequence). This CDR3 spans 16 amino acids. In DNA form, the CDR3 reads TGTGCCAGCAGCCAGATCATAGACAGAGGCACAGATACGCAGTATTTT. Encoded protein: CASSQIIDRGTDTQYF.

The J gene is TRBJ2-1, the V gene TRBV7-9; TRBD2 matches at 9 bases. V shed 1 base and J 7 bases; nucleotides not matched to a gene: 8. Per the germline V gene, CDR1 is SEHNR and CDR2 is FQNEAQ (reference sequence). This CDR3 contains 16 residues. In DNA, the CDR3 is TGTGCCAGCAGCTTAGGTCTAGCGGGGAGGAAGAATGAGCAGTTCTTC. It translates to CASSLGLAGRKNEQFF. Looking up the rest from reference TRBV7-9 and TRBJ2-1 gives the full variable domain: DTGVSQNPRHKITKRGQNVTFRCDPISEHNRLYWYRQTLGQGPEFLTYFQNEAQLEKSRLLSDRFSAERPKGSFSTLEIQRTEQGDSAMYLCASSLGLAGRKNEQFFGPGTRLTVL.

This clonotype was observed at least ten times. The gene calls are TRBV7-9 and TRBJ1-4; D gene ambiguous. V gave up 4 bases and J gave up 5 bases, with 14 bases separating them. The CDR3 covers 15 residues. CDR1 SEHNR and CDR2 FQNEAQ come from the germline V gene (reference sequence). The CDR3 region has the DNA TGTGCCAGCAGCTCGAGGGCCAGACTAAATGAAAAACTGTTTTTT. Protein sequence: CASSSRARLNEKLFF.

The gene calls are TRBV6-2 or TRBV6-3 and TRBJ2-7; TRBD1 matches at 12 bases. The ends lost 5 bases at V and 4 bases at J; junction bases unmatched: 9. CDR1 and CDR2 (germline): MNHEY, SVGEGT. The CDR3 length is 16 residues. CDR3 residues: CASSSIRDRGLYEQYF. In DNA, the CDR3 is TGTGCCAGCAGTAGCATCCGGGACAGGGGGCTTTACGAGCAGTACTTC.

CDR3 nucleotides: TGTGCCAGCAGCTTAGACCGGCAGGGGGGGGGGAGGCAGCCCCAGCATTTT. Translating gives CASSLDRQGGGRQPQHF. This rearrangement joins TRBV7-8 to TRBJ1-5; 7 nucleotides agree with TRBD1. The J segment lost 7 bases and the V segment lost 1 base, leaving 13 bases of the junction unmatched. CDR1 is SGHVS and CDR2 is FQNEAQ in the germline V gene. The CDR3 is made up of 17 amino acids.

The rearrangement links TRBV14 to TRBJ2-1; TRBD2 matches 13 bases. In germline, CDR1 is SGHDN, CDR2 FVKESK. The junction had 12 bases not matched to a gene; V was cut back by 0 bases and J by 4 bases. CDR3 length: 20 residues. As DNA, the CDR3 is TGTGCCAGCAGCCAAGATCGAGAAACAGGGACTAGCGGGGTTTACAATGAGCAGTTCTTC. Its protein is CASSQDRETGTSGVYNEQFF.

The J gene is TRBJ2-3, the V gene TRBV19, with a weak D call TRBD2 (5 bases). Germline CDR1 and CDR2: LNHDA and SQIVND (reference sequence). The CDR3 is made up of 16 amino acids. In nucleotides, the CDR3 is TGTGCGACTCGAATTGCGGGTTTTACTAGCACAGATACGCAGTATTTT. This sequence encodes CATRIAGFTSTDTQYF.

The V call is TRBV6-2 or TRBV6-3, the J call TRBJ2-1, with 9 positions matching TRBD2. Losses at the gene ends were 6 bases for V and 9 bases for J; bases not matched to a gene: 15. Germline values: CDR1 MNHEY, CDR2 SVGEGT. The CDR3 consists of 16 residues. This CDR3 is CASSNPWAGGQVEQFF. DNA of the CDR3: TGTGCCAGCAGCAACCCCTGGGCGGGGGGGCAGGTTGAGCAGTTCTTC.

This chain links TRBV28 with TRBJ2-7; 7 bases agree with TRBD1. CDR1 and CDR2 (germline): MDHEN, SYDVKM. This CDR3 region has 14 residues. This CDR3 reads CVTGTVPSAYEQYF. The CDR3 DNA reads as TGTGTCACCGGGACAGTCCCCTCTGCCTACGAGCAGTACTTC.

The chain is built from TRBV7-9 and TRBJ2-1; tentative D call: TRBD1 (6 bases). The CDR3 spans 11 residues. Germline assignment: CDR1 SEHNR and CDR2 FQNEAQ (reference sequence). Trimming took off 1 base at V and 15 bases at J, with 10 bases between the two ends. CDR3 sequence: CASSLGQDPFF. The CDR3 DNA reads TGTGCCAGCAGCTTAGGACAGGATCCGTTCTTC.

The chain employs TRBV2 and TRBJ2-3, with D perhaps matching TRBD1 or TRBD2 (6 bases each). The germline V and J ends were trimmed by 7 bases and 4 bases, with 12 bases remaining between them. The CDR3 length is 13 residues. Germline CDR1 reads SNHLY; CDR2 reads FYNNEI. DNA of the CDR3: TGTGCCAGCAATGAGGGGGGCGCAGATACGCAGTATTTT. Translating it yields CASNEGGADTQYF.

The chain is built from TRBV6-5 and TRBJ2-2; the match to TRBD1 covers 10 bases. The CDR3 totals 19 residues. The V gene's germline CDR1 is MNHEY and CDR2 SVGAGI. V lost 2 bases, J lost 3 bases, and 12 bases stayed unmatched. CDR3 bases: TGTGCCAGCAGTTACGGCGCTGTAGTGGGGACAGGGGACACCGGGGAGCTGTTTTTT. As protein: CASSYGAVVGTGDTGELFF.

The chain is built from TRBV18 and TRBJ2-5; weak D call: TRBD2 (5 bases). CDR3 length equals 12 residues. V lost 6 bases and J lost 5, with 10 bases in between. Germline values: CDR1 KGHSH, CDR2 LQKENI. The CDR3 nucleotides are TGTGCCAGCTCCCTGGACTTCGAGACCCAGTACTTC. This codes for CASSLDFETQYF. The variable domain in full, with the rest retrieved from reference TRBV18 and TRBJ2-5, is NAGVMQNPRHLVRRRGQEARLRCSPMKGHSHVYWYRQLPEEGLKFMVYLQKENIIDESGMPKERFSAEFPKEGPSILRIQQVVRGDSAAYFCASSLDFETQYFGPGTRLLVL.

This clonotype was detected many times. V usage is TRBV12-3 or TRBV12-4 and J usage is TRBJ2-7, with D perhaps assigned TRBD1 or TRBD2 (5 bases each). V shed 5 bases and J shed 4 bases, with 24 bases lying between them. There are 17 residues in the CDR3. For the CDR3, the DNA is TGTGCCAGCAGTCCCGCCGGTCGGTACGGGGCACGGTACGAGCAGTACTTC. Encoded protein: CASSPAGRYGARYEQYF.

The chain joins TRBV7-8 to TRBJ1-1, with TRBD1 as a possible D gene (6 bases). The CDR3 sequence is 17 residues long. CDR1 is SGHVS and CDR2 is FQNEAQ in the germline V gene. With 0 bases removed from V and 4 bases from J, the gap between germline ends came to 18 bases. CDR3 loop: CASSLAGGRFRRTEAFF. The DNA for the CDR3 is TGTGCCAGCAGCTTAGCTGGGGGGCGGTTTAGGCGCACTGAAGCTTTCTTT.

The chain couples TRBV20-1 to TRBJ2-1; D remains ambiguous. CDR3 size: 14 residues. V lost 5 bases, J lost 0 bases, and 11 bases lay in between. CDR1 is DFQATT and CDR2 is SNEGSKA in the germline V gene (reference sequence). CDR3 nucleotides: TGCAGTGCTCCTAGACCAAGCTCCTACAATGAGCAGTTCTTC. This gives the protein CSAPRPSSYNEQFF.

This clonotype occurred many times. The chain joins TRBV7-9 to TRBJ1-1; the D gene is possibly TRBD1 (6 bases). Germline V gene sequence: CDR1 SEHNR, CDR2 FQNEAQ (reference sequence). The CDR3 sequence is 16 residues long. With 5 bases removed from V and 5 bases from J, the gap between germline ends came to 21 bases. The CDR3 DNA is TGTGCCAGCAGCCACAATCGACAGGACCTCACAACTGAAGCTTTCTTT. It is translated as CASSHNRQDLTTEAFF.

The chain recombines TRBV28 with TRBJ1-1, with D perhaps matching TRBD1 (6 bases). CDR1 is MDHEN, CDR2 SYDVKM, per germline. Trimming took 3 bases from V and 4 from J, leaving 12 bases between them. This CDR3 has 14 residues. Here the CDR3 reads CASSLVGGGTEAFF. As DNA, the CDR3 is TGTGCCAGCAGTTTGGTCGGGGGCGGCACTGAAGCTTTCTTT.

A few counts support this clonotype. The rearrangement links TRBV7-6 to TRBJ2-1; the match to TRBD1 covers 12 bases. The CDR3 spans 17 residues. Germline CDR1 and CDR2: SGHVS and FNYEAQ. Losses at the gene ends were 2 bases for V and 7 bases for J; bases not matched to a gene: 9. The CDR3 nucleotides are TGTGCCAGCAGCTTAAAACCGGGACAGGGGGCATTAAATGAGCAGTTCTTC. It is translated as CASSLKPGQGALNEQFF.

This chain joins TRBV7-2 and TRBJ2-1, with D possibly matching TRBD2 (6 bases). The germline V gene encodes CDR1 SGHTA and CDR2 FQGNSA. This CDR3 is built from 15 residues. Trimming shortened V by 2 bases and J by 5 bases, and 13 bases separated the two germline ends. The CDR3 spells CASSLWGVGNNEQFF. The DNA for the CDR3 is TGTGCCAGCAGCTTATGGGGGGTTGGGAACAATGAGCAGTTCTTC.

This clonotype was counted a few times. The chain joins TRBV27 to TRBJ2-1; 7 nucleotides align to TRBD2. The CDR3 is 14 amino acids. CDR1 is MNHEY and CDR2 is SMNVEV in the germline V gene (reference sequence). With 5 bases clipped from V and 4 bases from J, the junction kept 5 bases outside the gene matches. Written as DNA, the CDR3 is TGTGCCAGCAGTCAGCTAGCGGCATACAATGAGCAGTTCTTC. It translates to CASSQLAAYNEQFF.

This clonotype was counted between two and nine times. The gene calls are TRBV27 and TRBJ2-7; D unresolved. V dropped 2 bases and J dropped 0 bases, with 14 bases sitting between them. CDR1 is MNHEY and CDR2 is SMNVEV in the germline V gene (reference sequence). The CDR3 spans 16 residues. This CDR3 is CASSLTDIGRSYEQYF. CDR3 sequence (DNA): TGTGCCAGCAGTTTAACCGACATTGGGCGCTCCTACGAGCAGTACTTC.

The chain joins TRBV5-1 to TRBJ1-2; 7 bases are a match to TRBD1. This CDR3 is 14 amino acids long. CDR1 SGHRS and CDR2 YFSETQ come from the germline V gene. V shed 1 base and J 2 bases; nucleotides not matched to a gene: 2. The CDR3 loop reads CASSLSGGNYGYTF. The CDR3 coding sequence is TGCGCCAGCAGCTTGTCAGGGGGAAACTATGGCTACACCTTC.

V gene TRBV2 combines with J gene TRBJ1-1, with D tentatively TRBD1 (6 bases). V lost 7 bases and J lost 6, with 15 bases in between. CDR3 size: 13 residues. Germline V lookup: CDR1 SNHLY, CDR2 FYNNEI. The CDR3 coding sequence is TGTGCCAGCATGAAGGGGGATGCTCCTGAAGCTTTCTTT. Protein product: CASMKGDAPEAFF.